Shown below are 6 T cell receptor beta chains from a single sample sequenced in a study of blood T cell repertoires in COVID-19. This table comes from immunoSEQ multiplex PCR, and its TCRdb copy is limited to in-frame clones, with some not included. The repertoire holds more than 85,000 clones, with around 80% as singletons. The sequenced sample consisted of peripheral blood. The receptors were sampled from a human donor in a cohort sampled during active or convalescent COVID-19.

This clone was found many times. The chain joins TRBV7-8 to TRBJ1-5; D may be TRBD1 (6 bases). There are 15 residues in the CDR3. CDR1 is SGHVS and CDR2 is FQNEAQ in the germline V gene. The germline V and J ends were trimmed by 5 bases and 3 bases, with 14 bases remaining between them. The CDR3 bases are TGTGCCAGCAGCCTAAGGACAGCTACCAATCAGCCCCAGCATTTT. This translates into CASSLRTATNQPQHF.

The rearrangement links TRBV7-9 to TRBJ1-6; D gene uncertain. Germline V CDR1 and CDR2: SEHNR, FQNEAQ (reference sequence). V was clipped by 5 bases and J by 6 bases, with 14 bases between them. The CDR3 consists of 15 residues. CDR3 bases: TGTGCCAGCAGCCACCAGGCACGGCCTAATTCACCCCTCCACTTT. Translating gives CASSHQARPNSPLHF. The whole variable domain, filled in from reference TRBV7-9 and TRBJ1-6, reads DTGVSQNPRHKITKRGQNVTFRCDPISEHNRLYWYRQTLGQGPEFLTYFQNEAQLEKSRLLSDRFSAERPKGSFSTLEIQRTEQGDSAMYLCASSHQARPNSPLHFGNGTRLTVT.

This clone was seen once. V gene TRBV7-9 combines with J gene TRBJ2-2, with 14 positions matching TRBD2. V lost 5 bases and J lost 4; bases outside the gene matches: 3. The CDR3 contains 16 residues. Germline lookup yields CDR1 SEHNR and CDR2 FQNEAQ (reference sequence). The CDR3 region is CASSPGLAGVTGELFF. CDR3 DNA sequence: TGTGCCAGCAGCCCGGGACTAGCGGGAGTCACCGGGGAGCTGTTTTTT. Drawing the rest from reference TRBV7-9 and TRBJ2-2, the complete variable domain is DTGVSQNPRHKITKRGQNVTFRCDPISEHNRLYWYRQTLGQGPEFLTYFQNEAQLEKSRLLSDRFSAERPKGSFSTLEIQRTEQGDSAMYLCASSPGLAGVTGELFFGEGSRLTVL.

The chain uses TRBV11-2 and TRBJ2-1; 9 positions match TRBD1. The CDR3 runs to 16 residues. Germline V gene lookup returns CDR1 SGHAT and CDR2 FQNNGV. Trimming at V came to 6 bases and at J to 6 bases, leaving 12 bases not matched to a gene. CDR3 protein: CASSTTPGTGFNEQFF. CDR3 DNA: TGTGCCAGCAGTACCACACCCGGGACAGGGTTCAATGAGCAGTTCTTC.

This clone was detected a few times. The V gene is TRBV7-8, the J gene TRBJ1-1; TRBD1 matches 7 bases. This CDR3 is 12 amino acids long. Unmatched junction bases numbered 4, after V lost 5 bases and J lost 7 bases. Germline V gene data show CDR1 as SGHVS and CDR2 as FQNEAQ. CDR3 bases: TGTGCCAGCAGCCACCGGGACAGTGAAGCTTTCTTT. Amino acid sequence: CASSHRDSEAFF.

This rearrangement joins TRBV24-1 to TRBJ2-2, with 12 bases matching TRBD1. This CDR3 is built from 16 residues. J gave up 7 bases and V 7 bases, and 9 bases lay outside the gene matches. The germline V gene encodes CDR1 KGHDR and CDR2 SFDVKD. The CDR3 region is CATRQTGTGGGGELFF. DNA of the CDR3: TGTGCCACCAGACAGACCGGGACAGGGGGCGGCGGGGAGCTGTTTTTT.